This is a list of T cell receptor beta chains from one sample in a study of cytomegalovirus exposure and HLA in healthy donors. TCRdb's table, derived via immunoSEQ multiplex PCR, lists solely in-frame clones and lacks some. The sample comprises 180,000 or so clones, about 80% of which are singletons, and about 2.1% rests with the top ten. Sequencing used PBMCs. Receptors originate from a woman in her twenties or thirties in good health and CMV-seronegative. The CDR3 runs from the conserved cysteine through the conserved F or W. The D gene is left open where the match is weak. Clone size is shown for a subset of rows, as once, few, many or a class of expanded clone.

CDR3aa: CSSPPDRDRRIEYQETQYF
CDR3nt: TGTTCTTCCCCCCCTGACCGGGACAGGAGGATCGAGTACCAAGAGACCCAGTACTTC
v_gene: TRBV28
abundance: few
d_gene: TRBD1
j_gene: TRBJ2-5

CDR3aa: CSVDRQGATGANVLTF
CDR3nt: TGCAGCGTTGACCGGCAGGGGGCAACTGGGGCCAACGTCCTGACTTTC
v_gene: TRBV29-1
abundance: .
d_gene: TRBD1
j_gene: TRBJ2-6

CDR3aa: CASSLSGTAHTGELFF
CDR3nt: TGTGCCAGCAGTTTGTCCGGGACAGCCCACACCGGGGAGCTGTTTTTT
v_gene: TRBV27
abundance: .
d_gene: TRBD1
j_gene: TRBJ2-2

CDR3aa: CARSLGPAGTNTGELFF
CDR3nt: TGTGCCAGAAGCTTGGGACCAGCGGGGACGAACACCGGGGAGCTGTTTTTT
v_gene: TRBV5-3
abundance: .
d_gene: TRBD2
j_gene: TRBJ2-2

CDR3aa: CASSYRDRNEKLFF
CDR3nt: TGTGCCAGCAGCTACCGGGACAGAAATGAAAAACTGTTTTTT
v_gene: TRBV5-4
abundance: .
d_gene: TRBD1
j_gene: TRBJ1-4

CDR3aa: CASSPGGAGNTIYF
CDR3nt: TGTGCCAGCAGTCCCGGAGGGGCTGGAAACACCATATATTTT
v_gene: TRBV9
abundance: .
d_gene: .
j_gene: TRBJ1-3

CDR3aa: CASRRDRSPYTF
CDR3nt: TGTGCTAGTCGCCGGGACAGGAGCCCGTACACCTTC
v_gene: TRBV12-5
abundance: .
d_gene: TRBD1
j_gene: TRBJ1-2

CDR3aa: CASSLDFGQGGYNSPLHF
CDR3nt: TGTGCCAGCAGCTTGGATTTTGGGCAGGGTGGTTATAATTCACCCCTCCACTTT
v_gene: TRBV5-6
abundance: .
d_gene: .
j_gene: TRBJ1-6

CDR3aa: CASSLTGVNSNQPQHF
CDR3nt: TGTGCCAGCAGTCTTACAGGGGTAAATAGCAATCAGCCCCAGCATTTT
v_gene: TRBV2
abundance: .
d_gene: TRBD1
j_gene: TRBJ1-5

CDR3aa: CASSKYREVLDQPQHF
CDR3nt: TGTGCCAGTAGTAAATACAGGGAAGTACTGGATCAGCCCCAGCATTTT
v_gene: TRBV19
abundance: .
d_gene: .
j_gene: TRBJ1-5

CDR3aa: CASNFLAGTDTQYF
CDR3nt: TGTGCCAGCAACTTCCTAGCGGGGACAGATACGCAGTATTTT
v_gene: TRBV2
abundance: .
d_gene: TRBD2
j_gene: TRBJ2-3

CDR3aa: CASSSPQGTSYNEQFF
CDR3nt: TGCGCCAGCAGCTCCCCACAGGGGACTTCCTACAATGAGCAGTTCTTC
v_gene: TRBV5-1
abundance: .
d_gene: .
j_gene: TRBJ2-1

CDR3aa: CAWSADRRGQPQHF
CDR3nt: TGTGCCTGGAGTGCTGACAGGAGAGGTCAGCCCCAGCATTTT
v_gene: TRBV30
abundance: .
d_gene: .
j_gene: TRBJ1-5

CDR3aa: CASSIRTGLFF
CDR3nt: TGTGCCAGTAGTATCCGGACAGGGCTGTTTTTT
v_gene: TRBV19
abundance: .
d_gene: TRBD1
j_gene: TRBJ1-4

CDR3aa: CASSSYRGTEAFF
CDR3nt: TGTGCCAGCAGTTCCTACAGGGGGACTGAAGCTTTCTTT
v_gene: TRBV6-5
abundance: .
d_gene: TRBD1
j_gene: TRBJ1-1

CDR3aa: CASSRIGGGSSTDTQYF
CDR3nt: TGCGCCAGCAGCCGCATTGGCGGGGGGTCTAGCACAGATACGCAGTATTTT
v_gene: TRBV4-1
abundance: once
d_gene: TRBD2
j_gene: TRBJ2-3

CDR3aa: CAWRQIEAFF
CDR3nt: TGTGCCTGGAGACAGATTGAAGCTTTCTTT
v_gene: TRBV30
abundance: .
d_gene: .
j_gene: TRBJ1-1

CDR3aa: CASSRGYSNQPQHF
CDR3nt: TGTGCCAGCAGCCGCGGGTATAGCAATCAGCCCCAGCATTTT
v_gene: TRBV7-2
abundance: once
d_gene: .
j_gene: TRBJ1-5

CDR3aa: CASSLRAGTVSPLHF
CDR3nt: TGTGCCAGCAGCTTACGGGCCGGGACAGTGTCACCCCTCCACTTT
v_gene: TRBV5-5
abundance: few
d_gene: TRBD1
j_gene: TRBJ1-6

CDR3aa: CASSSTGSNQPQHF
CDR3nt: TGTGCCAGCAGCTCGACAGGGAGTAATCAGCCCCAGCATTTT
v_gene: TRBV5-8
abundance: .
d_gene: TRBD1
j_gene: TRBJ1-5